Listed below are T cell receptor beta chains from one sample, sequenced in a study of cytomegalovirus exposure and HLA in healthy donors. Here immunoSEQ multiplex PCR was the method, and the copy in TCRdb shows in-frame clones only, minus some. The table lists 95,000 to 100,000 clones, approximately 80% of them singletons. Sequences were obtained from PBMCs. The receptors stem from a female donor in good health and CMV-seronegative. Both conserved end residues are part of each CDR3. Each record gives: V gene, J gene, CDR3 protein.

>TRBV28|TRBJ1-4
CATMLEGATNEKLFF
>TRBV2|TRBJ1-5
CASSGSGGSQPQHF
>TRBV30|TRBJ1-2
CAWSAGLAGYTF
>TRBV28|TRBJ1-1
CASSLVLAVNTEAFF
>TRBV5-4|TRBJ1-5
CASDPEHQGIENQPQHF
>TRBV19|TRBJ1-2
CASSTLDRNYGYTF
>TRBV2|TRBJ2-1
CASSERQGAVNEQFF
>TRBV7-3|TRBJ2-2
CASSPTLTFGTGELFF
>TRBV9|TRBJ2-2
CASSVGAGGPGELFF
>TRBV2|TRBJ1-6
CASSEGPRALVSSYNSPLHF
>TRBV5-1|TRBJ1-1
CASSSTGTGYTEAFF
>TRBV5-4|TRBJ1-1
CASSLDKNTEAFF
>TRBV5-1|TRBJ2-5
CASSLASGYRETQYF
>TRBV7-2|TRBJ2-1
CASSLAPTGQGIRNEQFF
>TRBV7-9|TRBJ2-7
CASSDTRQMEQYF
>TRBV7-2|TRBJ2-3
CASSFIAGGGGDTQYF
>TRBV11-1|TRBJ2-1
CASSAGWGNEQFF
>TRBV30|TRBJ2-3
CAWSVGEETNLEDTQYF
>TRBV11-1|TRBJ2-1
CASSRGRAGEPRNEQFF
>TRBV7-9|TRBJ2-1
CASSLPRLAGSYNEQFF
>TRBV9|TRBJ1-2
CASSVAGQGAYGYTF
>TRBV11-2|TRBJ1-2
CASSEGAGGYTF
>TRBV7-8|TRBJ2-5
CASSFRDRGPETQYF
>TRBV5-1|TRBJ2-5
CASSPNGGPWETQYF
>TRBV27|TRBJ2-2
CASSLERGLGRTGELFF
>TRBV30|TRBJ1-5
CAWSSQGYQPQHF
>TRBV7-6|TRBJ2-6
CASSPVGGGEVSGANVLTF